The 21 T cell receptor beta chains presented below share a single source sample, sequenced in a study of OX40 agonist ivuxolimab in advanced cancers. Produced via immunoSEQ multiplex PCR; TCRdb's table is partial and in-frame only. The sample lists fewer than 85,000 clones, around four fifths occurring once. Sequenced here: CD4+ or CD8+ T cells sorted from blood, sampled in a trial of the OX40 agonist ivuxolimab. The receptors were gathered from an adult with an advanced solid tumor such as melanoma, head and neck, liver or kidney cancer.

This chain links TRBV2 with TRBJ2-7; D remains ambiguous. V was cut by 3 bases and J by 2 bases, with 5 bases left in between. Germline V lookup: CDR1 SNHLY, CDR2 FYNNEI. This CDR3 is 12 amino acids long. The CDR3 region is CASSDTTYEQYF. DNA for the CDR3: TGTGCCAGCAGTGACACTACCTACGAGCAGTACTTC.

With regard to this clone: The identical CDR3 is also encoded by other nucleotide sequences in the sample. The genes are TRBV20-1 and TRBJ1-2, with D uncertain. This CDR3 comprises 11 residues. Trimming removed 3 bases from V and 0 bases from J, with 2 bases in between. Per germline, CDR1 DFQATT and CDR2 SNEGSKA (reference sequence). CDR3 coding DNA: TGCAGTGCTAGCCCTAACTATGGCTACACCTTC. Its protein product is CSASPNYGYTF.

This clone appeared a few times. The V gene is TRBV19, the J gene TRBJ1-2, with D perhaps matching TRBD1 (5 bases). The CDR3 loop spans 11 amino acids. V was clipped by 8 bases and J by 3 bases, with 7 bases between them. The germline V gene encodes CDR1 LNHDA and CDR2 SQIVND (reference sequence). The CDR3 region has the DNA TGTGCCAGTGGGGACTACTATGGCTACACCTTC. It translates to CASGDYYGYTF.

This clone was observed a single time. The CDR3 DNA follows: TGTGCCAGTAGTGAGATGGGACCCCCGGAGGCCACTGAAGCTTTCTTT. Protein product: CASSEMGPPEATEAFF. This rearrangement joins TRBV19 to TRBJ1-1; D is possibly TRBD1 (5 bases). Between the trimmed V and J ends, which lost 5 bases and 4 bases, there was a span of 20 bases. CDR3 size: 16 residues. Per germline, CDR1 LNHDA and CDR2 SQIVND (reference sequence).

The gene calls are TRBV7-9 and TRBJ1-2; D is uncertain. This CDR3 is built from 15 residues. From germline, CDR1 is SEHNR and CDR2 FQNEAQ (reference sequence). The V end lost 1 base, the J end lost 4 bases, and 13 bases lay between the germline ends. The CDR3 DNA reads as TGTGCCAGCAGCTTAGTAATGGGAACCAGCTATGGCTACACCTTC. Protein product: CASSLVMGTSYGYTF.

The chain is built from TRBV5-1 and TRBJ2-3; 7 bases fit TRBD2. The V segment lost 4 bases and the J segment 0 bases; nucleotides outside the gene matches: 11. This CDR3 contains 17 residues. Germline V lookup: CDR1 SGHRS, CDR2 YFSETQ. The DNA for the CDR3 is TGCGCCAGCAGCCCCTTCCTAGCGGAGATAAGCACAGATACGCAGTATTTT. Protein sequence: CASSPFLAEISTDTQYF.

The chain employs TRBV11-2 and TRBJ2-1; 11 bases match TRBD2. Losses at the gene ends were 1 base for V and 7 bases for J; bases not matched to a gene: 6. CDR1 and CDR2 from the germline V gene are SGHAT and FQNNGV. The CDR3 has 16 residues. As DNA, the CDR3 is TGTGCCAGCAGCTTAGCCAGTAGCGGGAGGGCGAATGAGCAGTTCTTC. Translation gives CASSLASSGRANEQFF.

The gene calls are TRBV19 and TRBJ1-5; a possible D gene is TRBD1 (6 bases). The CDR3 length is 15 residues. Germline V gives CDR1 LNHDA, CDR2 SQIVND (reference sequence). V lost 1 base to trimming and J lost 3 bases, with 10 bases between them. CDR3 protein: CASSIARGVNQPQHF. For the CDR3, the DNA is TGTGCCAGTAGTATAGCCAGGGGAGTCAATCAGCCCCAGCATTTT.

The chain links TRBV7-8 to TRBJ2-2; 7 bases align to TRBD2. CDR1 and CDR2 (germline): SGHVS, FQNEAQ. The CDR3 totals 16 residues. J was trimmed by 1 base and V by 5 bases; bases with no gene match: 7. CDR3 in DNA: TGTGCCAGCAGCACGGGGGAGGGAGGGAACACCGGGGAGCTGTTTTTT. As protein: CASSTGEGGNTGELFF. Full variable domain (remainder filled in from reference TRBV7-8 and TRBJ2-2): GAGVSQSPRYKVAKRGQDVALRCDPISGHVSLFWYQQALGQGPEFLTYFQNEAQLDKSGLPSDRFFAERPEGSVSTLKIQRTQQEDSAVYLCASSTGEGGNTGELFFGEGSRLTVL.

A word on this clone: Other DNA variants within this sample encode the same CDR3. The gene calls are TRBV5-1 and TRBJ2-5; 10 bases map to TRBD2. There are 13 residues in the CDR3. V dropped 2 bases and J dropped 5; count of bases not matched to a gene: 0. Germline V CDR1 and CDR2: SGHRS, YFSETQ. The DNA of the CDR3 is TGCGCCAGCAGCTTTAGCGGGAGGGAGACCCAGTACTTC. Its protein product is CASSFSGRETQYF.

This sequence joins TRBV6-1 and TRBJ1-2, with a weak D call TRBD1 (5 bases). The CDR3 consists of 18 residues. The V end lost 0 bases, the J end lost 5 bases, and 22 bases lay between the germline ends. Germline V gene lookup returns CDR1 MNHNS and CDR2 SASEGT. Here the CDR3 DNA reads TGTGCCAGCAGTGAAGCGTTCGCTCGGCAAAAGAGGGGTTATGGCTACACCTTC. Translated, it gives CASSEAFARQKRGYGYTF.

The table lists this clone with a count of one. The rearrangement joins TRBV9 to TRBJ2-3; 9 bases agree with TRBD2. There are 13 residues in the CDR3. V trimming: 8 bases; J trimming: 2 bases; junction bases outside the gene matches: 3. Germline V lookup: CDR1 SGDLS, CDR2 YYNGEE. For the CDR3, the DNA is TGTGCCAGTTCTAGCGGGGCCACAGATACGCAGTATTTT. Translating it yields CASSSGATDTQYF.

The J gene is TRBJ1-1, the V gene TRBV5-4; TRBD1 is a possible D gene (6 bases). The CDR3 runs to 14 residues. V was trimmed by 5 bases and J by 11 bases, leaving 22 bases between them. The germline gives CDR1 SGHNT, CDR2 YYREEE (reference sequence). Here the CDR3 reads CASSSEVRGQGAFF. CDR3 DNA: TGTGCCAGCAGTTCCGAGGTCCGGGGGCAAGGCGCTTTCTTT.

The chain uses TRBV5-8 and TRBJ2-5, with TRBD2 matching 11 bases. The germline V gene has CDR1 SGHTS and CDR2 YDEGEE. There are 16 residues in the CDR3. With 1 base clipped from V and 5 bases from J, the junction kept 7 bases outside the gene matches. CDR3: CASSLTTSGGSETQYF. Here the CDR3 DNA reads TGTGCCAGCAGCTTGACCACTAGCGGGGGTTCGGAGACCCAGTACTTC.

V is TRBV18 and J is TRBJ1-2, with a weak D call TRBD1 (6 bases). V lost 3 bases to trimming and J lost 0 bases, with 17 bases between them. This CDR3 is 17 amino acids long. Germline CDR1 is KGHSH and CDR2 is LQKENI. Here the CDR3 DNA reads TGTGCCAGCTCACCTACGACAGGTAGAGGTTCTAACTATGGCTACACCTTC. Encoded protein: CASSPTTGRGSNYGYTF.

This sequence joins TRBV27 and TRBJ2-7; the D gene is possibly TRBD1 (6 bases). This CDR3 region has 14 residues. In germline, CDR1 is MNHEY, CDR2 SMNVEV (reference sequence). Trimming took off 10 bases at V and 3 bases at J, with 19 bases between the two ends. As DNA, the CDR3 is TGTGCCACAAGTAAACAGGGATTTCTCTACGAGCAGTACTTC. Its translation: CATSKQGFLYEQYF.

This clone is labeled as medium-sized. The gene calls are TRBV4-1 and TRBJ1-2; TRBD1 might be the D (5 bases). The CDR3 contains 15 residues. CDR1 is MGHRA and CDR2 is YSYEKL in the germline V gene. With 1 base removed from V and 4 bases from J, the gap between germline ends came to 13 bases. The CDR3 loop reads CASSQGRGGGYGYTF. The CDR3, as DNA: TGCGCCAGCAGCCAAGGAAGGGGTGGGGGCTATGGCTACACCTTC.

The chain employs TRBV18 and TRBJ2-5, with 10 bases that match TRBD2. The germline CDR1 and CDR2 sequences are KGHSH and LQKENI. The CDR3 consists of 14 residues. V dropped 3 bases and J dropped 5; count of bases not matched to a gene: 3. The DNA for the CDR3 is TGTGCCAGCTCACCTCTAGCGGGGGAGGAGACCCAGTACTTC. Protein sequence: CASSPLAGEETQYF.

The chain is built from TRBV5-1 and TRBJ1-1; D is ambiguous. The CDR3 covers 15 residues. Germline CDR1 reads SGHRS; CDR2 reads YFSETQ. Trimming removed 1 base at V and 1 base at J, with 11 bases between. CDR3 sequence: CASSLKMNQNTEAFF. The CDR3, as DNA: TGCGCCAGCAGCTTGAAAATGAACCAGAACACTGAAGCTTTCTTT.

The rearrangement uses TRBV7-9 and TRBJ2-1, with no clear D. The germline CDR1 and CDR2 sequences are SEHNR and FQNEAQ (reference sequence). V was pared by 11 bases and J by 5 bases, with 7 bases between. This CDR3 has 10 residues. Here the CDR3 reads CAPEDNEQFF. The CDR3 coding sequence is TGTGCCCCCGAGGACAATGAGCAGTTCTTC.

The chain couples TRBV18 to TRBJ2-1; D could derive from TRBD1 or TRBD2 (6 bases each). The germline V gene has CDR1 KGHSH and CDR2 LQKENI. Trimming cost V 2 bases and J 8 bases, with 31 bases left between them. This CDR3 has 20 amino acids. CDR3 nucleotide sequence: TGTGCCAGCTCACCAGGACAGCTTAGCGGAGGGTCCCTTGGCGACGATGAGCAGTTCTTC. Protein: CASSPGQLSGGSLGDDEQFF. Using reference TRBV18 and TRBJ2-1 for the parts outside the CDR3, the full variable domain is NAGVMQNPRHLVRRRGQEARLRCSPMKGHSHVYWYRQLPEEGLKFMVYLQKENIIDESGMPKERFSAEFPKEGPSILRIQQVVRGDSAAYFCASSPGQLSGGSLGDDEQFFGPGTRLTVL.